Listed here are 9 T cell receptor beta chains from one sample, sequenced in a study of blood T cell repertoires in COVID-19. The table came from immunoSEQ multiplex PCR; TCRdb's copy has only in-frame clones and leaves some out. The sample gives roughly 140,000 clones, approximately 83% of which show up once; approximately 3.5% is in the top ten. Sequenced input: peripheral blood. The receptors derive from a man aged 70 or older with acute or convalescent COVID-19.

The CDR3 reads CSVESGVSYEQYF. DNA for the CDR3: TGCAGCGTCGAAAGCGGGGTGAGCTACGAGCAGTACTTC. V usage is TRBV29-1 and J usage is TRBJ2-7, with 7 bases matching TRBD2. Per the germline V gene, CDR1 is SQVTM and CDR2 is ANQGSEA. Trimming at V came to 6 bases and at J to 3 bases, leaving 8 bases not matched to a gene. The CDR3 has 13 amino acids.

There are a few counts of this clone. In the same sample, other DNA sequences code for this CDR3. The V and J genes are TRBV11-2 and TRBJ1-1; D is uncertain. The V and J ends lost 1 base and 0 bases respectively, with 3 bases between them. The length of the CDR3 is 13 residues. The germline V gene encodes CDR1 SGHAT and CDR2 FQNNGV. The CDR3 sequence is CASSLGVNTEAFF. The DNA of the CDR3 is TGTGCCAGCAGCTTAGGAGTGAACACTGAAGCTTTCTTT.

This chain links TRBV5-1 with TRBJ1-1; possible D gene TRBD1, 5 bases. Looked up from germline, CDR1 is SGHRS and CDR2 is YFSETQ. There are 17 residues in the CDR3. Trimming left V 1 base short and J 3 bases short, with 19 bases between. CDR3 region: CASSLWGSGGIDTEAFF. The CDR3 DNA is TGCGCCAGCAGCTTGTGGGGGTCCGGGGGGATCGACACTGAAGCTTTCTTT.

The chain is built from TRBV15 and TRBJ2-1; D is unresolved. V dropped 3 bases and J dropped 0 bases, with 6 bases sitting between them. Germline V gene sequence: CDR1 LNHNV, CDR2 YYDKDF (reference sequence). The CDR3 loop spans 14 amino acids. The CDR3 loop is CATSSYSSYNEQFF. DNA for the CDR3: TGTGCCACCAGCAGCTACAGCTCCTACAATGAGCAGTTCTTC.

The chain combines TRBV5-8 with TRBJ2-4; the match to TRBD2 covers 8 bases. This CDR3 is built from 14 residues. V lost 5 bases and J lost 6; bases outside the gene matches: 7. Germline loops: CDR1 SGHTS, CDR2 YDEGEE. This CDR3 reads CASRPAGGTNIQYF. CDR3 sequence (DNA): TGTGCCAGCAGACCGGCGGGGGGCACAAACATTCAGTACTTC. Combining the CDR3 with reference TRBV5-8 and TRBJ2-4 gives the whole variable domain EAGVTQSPTHLIKTRGQQATLRCSPISGHTSVYWYQQALGLGLQFLLWYDEGEERNRGNFPPRFSGRQFPNYSSELNVNALELEDSALYLCASRPAGGTNIQYFGAGTRLSVL.

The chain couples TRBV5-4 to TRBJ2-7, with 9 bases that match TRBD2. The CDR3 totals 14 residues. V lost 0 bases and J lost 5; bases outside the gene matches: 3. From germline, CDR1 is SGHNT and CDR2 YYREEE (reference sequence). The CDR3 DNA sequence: TGTGCCAGCAGCTTGGGGGGACTAGCAAACGAGCAGTACTTC. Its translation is CASSLGGLANEQYF.

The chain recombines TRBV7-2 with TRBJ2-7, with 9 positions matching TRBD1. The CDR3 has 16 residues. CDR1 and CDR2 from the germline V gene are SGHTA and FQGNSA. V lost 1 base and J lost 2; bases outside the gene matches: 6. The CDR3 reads CASSLDSGQGTYEQYF. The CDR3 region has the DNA TGTGCCAGCAGCTTAGATTCGGGACAGGGCACCTACGAGCAGTACTTC.

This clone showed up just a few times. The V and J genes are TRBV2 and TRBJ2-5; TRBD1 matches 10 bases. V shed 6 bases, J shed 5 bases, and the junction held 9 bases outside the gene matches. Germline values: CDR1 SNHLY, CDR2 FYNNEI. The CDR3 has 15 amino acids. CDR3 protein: CASRSGTGAVETQYF. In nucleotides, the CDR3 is TGTGCCAGCAGATCCGGGACAGGGGCTGTGGAGACCCAGTACTTC. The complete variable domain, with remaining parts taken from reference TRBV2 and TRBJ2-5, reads EPEVTQTPSHQVTQMGQEVILRCVPISNHLYFYWYRQILGQKVEFLVSFYNNEISEKSEIFDDQFSVERPDGSNFTLKIRSTKLEDSAMYFCASRSGTGAVETQYFGPGTRLLVL.

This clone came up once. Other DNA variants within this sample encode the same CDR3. The DNA of the CDR3 is TGTGCCAGCTCACCACGGGGGCCCAATGAAAAACTGTTTTTT. As protein: CASSPRGPNEKLFF. The chain combines TRBV18 with TRBJ1-4; TRBD1 is a possible D gene (6 bases). CDR1 and CDR2 from the germline V gene are KGHSH and LQKENI. The CDR3 consists of 14 residues. Trimming removed 1 base at V and 5 bases at J, with 8 bases between. The entire variable domain, with the rest obtained from reference TRBV18 and TRBJ1-4, is as follows: NAGVMQNPRHLVRRRGQEARLRCSPMKGHSHVYWYRQLPEEGLKFMVYLQKENIIDESGMPKERFSAEFPKEGPSILRIQQVVRGDSAAYFCASSPRGPNEKLFFGSGTQLSVL.